These 27 T cell receptor beta chains share one sample of origin, sequenced in a study of cytomegalovirus exposure and HLA in healthy donors. PCR employed 60 Vbeta and 13 Jbeta primers. This table comes from immunoSEQ multiplex PCR, and its TCRdb copy is limited to in-frame clones, with some not included. Of 120,000 or so clones in the sample, roughly three quarters were seen once. The specimen was PBMCs. Receptor source: a man aged 25 to 40 in good health and CMV-seropositive.

V usage is TRBV6-5 and J usage is TRBJ1-3; a weak D match, TRBD1 (5 bases). V dropped 0 bases and J dropped 2 bases, with 5 bases sitting between them. CDR1 is MNHEY, CDR2 SVGAGI, per germline. The CDR3 extends over 14 amino acids. The chain's CDR3 is CASSYSGAGNTIYF. CDR3 nucleotides: TGTGCCAGCAGTTACTCAGGGGCTGGAAACACCATATATTTT.

The rearrangement joins TRBV5-1 to TRBJ2-5; maybe TRBD1 (7 bases). From germline, CDR1 is SGHRS and CDR2 YFSETQ. V shed 0 bases and J shed 5 bases, with 14 bases lying between them. The CDR3 sequence is 15 residues long. CDR3 residues: CASSLGDSRGETQYF. Here the CDR3 DNA reads TGCGCCAGCAGCTTGGGGGACAGCCGGGGGGAGACCCAGTACTTC.

The chain carries TRBV18 and TRBJ2-5, with 8 bases that match TRBD1. The CDR3 spans 15 residues. Germline-derived CDR1 and CDR2 are KGHSH and LQKENI. Trimming cost V 5 bases and J 4 bases; bases outside gene matches: 9. CDR3 loop: CASSSPNGQGETQYF. As DNA, the CDR3 is TGTGCCAGCTCAAGCCCAAACGGACAGGGAGAGACCCAGTACTTC.

For this clone: Different DNA sequences within this sample yield the same CDR3. This sequence joins TRBV14 and TRBJ1-2; no clear D gene. In germline, CDR1 is SGHDN, CDR2 FVKESK. This CDR3 spans 13 amino acids. The V end lost 1 base, the J end lost 4 bases, and 7 bases lay between the germline ends. The CDR3 DNA reads as TGTGCCAGCAGCCAAGTTGAGGGCTATGGCTACACCTTC. Translating it yields CASSQVEGYGYTF.

This chain uses TRBV7-9 with TRBJ1-1; maybe TRBD1 (5 bases). V lost 5 bases, J lost 10 bases, and 14 bases lay in between. Germline CDR1 and CDR2: SEHNR and FQNEAQ (reference sequence). This CDR3 contains 12 residues. This chain's CDR3 is CASSHSMGGAFF. CDR3 sequence (DNA): TGTGCCAGCAGCCATTCAATGGGGGGAGCTTTCTTT.

This clone showed up just a few times. This chain uses TRBV30 with TRBJ2-7; weak D call: TRBD1 (6 bases). The CDR3 is 14 amino acids. Trimming stripped 7 bases from V and 0 bases from J, with 16 bases between. Germline V lookup: CDR1 GTSNPN, CDR2 SVGIG (reference sequence). CDR3 DNA: TGTGCCTCCACACACAGGGATTCCTCCTACGAGCAGTACTTC. Its protein product is CASTHRDSSYEQYF.

The chain couples TRBV5-1 to TRBJ1-1; tentatively, D is TRBD1 (6 bases). The germline V gene encodes CDR1 SGHRS and CDR2 YFSETQ. The CDR3 sequence is 14 residues long. Trimming stripped 0 bases from V and 4 bases from J, with 10 bases between. The CDR3 loop reads CASSLESGVTEAFF. The CDR3 DNA follows: TGCGCCAGCAGCTTGGAGTCAGGGGTCACTGAAGCTTTCTTT.

The CDR3 DNA follows: TGTGCCAGCAGCTTAACAGGAACTGAAGCTTTCTTT. Protein sequence: CASSLTGTEAFF. The chain has TRBV7-2 and TRBJ1-1, with TRBD1 as a possible D gene (5 bases). The CDR3 spans 12 residues. Trimming left V 2 bases short and J 5 bases short, with 6 bases between. In germline, CDR1 is SGHTA, CDR2 FQGNSA.

The J gene is TRBJ1-1, the V gene TRBV13, with 7 bases identical to TRBD1. CDR1 PRHDT and CDR2 FYEKMQ come from the germline V gene (reference sequence). There are 15 residues in the CDR3. Trimming cost V 0 bases and J 0 bases; bases outside gene matches: 1. In nucleotides, the CDR3 is TGTGCCAGCAGCTTAGGACAGGGGATGAACACTGAAGCTTTCTTT. Translating gives CASSLGQGMNTEAFF.

J is TRBJ1-1 and V is TRBV6-5; weak D call: TRBD1 (5 bases). The length of the CDR3 is 15 residues. V shed 2 bases and J shed 0 bases, with 10 bases lying between them. From germline, CDR1 is MNHEY and CDR2 SVGAGI. Here the CDR3 DNA reads TGTGCCAGCAGTTACCGGTCGGACATGAACACTGAAGCTTTCTTT. Protein sequence: CASSYRSDMNTEAFF.

This clone has just a few counts. The chain uses TRBV27 and TRBJ1-1; 7 nucleotides agree with TRBD1. The CDR3 is 13 residues long. V was clipped by 5 bases and J by 7 bases; unmatched bases: 7. Germline V gene sequence: CDR1 MNHEY, CDR2 SMNVEV (reference sequence). CDR3 nucleotides: TGTGCCAGCAGTCTGGGGGACAGCTATGAAGCTTTCTTT. It encodes CASSLGDSYEAFF.

The chain recombines TRBV2 with TRBJ1-1; D is ambiguous. With 0 bases removed from V and 3 bases from J, the gap between germline ends came to 11 bases. Germline V gene lookup returns CDR1 SNHLY and CDR2 FYNNEI. The CDR3 sequence is 15 residues long. The CDR3 nucleotides are TGTGCCAGCAGTGAAGCGTCTTTAGTCCACACTGAAGCTTTCTTT. It is translated as CASSEASLVHTEAFF.

The chain carries TRBV11-3 and TRBJ2-3, with D hard to call. The germline gives CDR1 SGHNT, CDR2 YENEEA. Deletions cut 1 base from V and 0 bases from J, with 5 bases between. CDR3 length: 14 amino acids. The CDR3 DNA reads TGTGCCAGCAGCTTAGGAGCTAGCACAGATACGCAGTATTTT. It translates to CASSLGASTDTQYF.

V gene TRBV5-6 combines with J gene TRBJ2-1, with D hard to call. V was pared by 0 bases and J by 7 bases, with 8 bases between. Germline values: CDR1 SGHDT, CDR2 YYEEEE. This CDR3 comprises 13 residues. As DNA, the CDR3 is TGTGCCAGCAGCTTGGGAAGGAGTAATGAGCAGTTCTTC. Translation gives CASSLGRSNEQFF. The full variable domain, in which reference TRBV5-6 and TRBJ2-1 provide the parts outside the CDR3, is DAGVTQSPTHLIKTRGQQVTLRCSPKSGHDTVSWYQQALGQGPQFIFQYYEEEERQRGNFPDRFSGHQFPNYSSELNVNALLLGDSALYLCASSLGRSNEQFFGPGTRLTVL.

The chain employs TRBV7-2 and TRBJ1-1, with a possible D match to TRBD1 (5 bases). V gave up 4 bases and J gave up 10 bases, with 16 bases separating them. This CDR3 comprises 13 residues. Germline values: CDR1 SGHTA, CDR2 FQGNSA. The CDR3 DNA reads as TGTGCCAGCAGCTCGACGGGGCGGGGGTCAGCTTTCTTT. This gives the protein CASSSTGRGSAFF.

CDR3 bases: TGTGCCAGTAGTATAGCTGGCGGGCCCTACGAGCAGTACTTC. This codes for CASSIAGGPYEQYF. The chain is built from TRBV19 and TRBJ2-7; D may be TRBD2 (5 bases). CDR3 size: 14 residues. Trimming removed 1 base at V and 2 bases at J, with 9 bases between. Looked up from germline, CDR1 is LNHDA and CDR2 is SQIVND (reference sequence). Based on the CDR3 plus reference TRBV19 and TRBJ2-7, the full variable domain is DGGITQSPKYLFRKEGQNVTLSCEQNLNHDAMYWYRQDPGQGLRLIYYSQIVNDFQKGDIAEGYSVSREKKESFPLTVTSAQKNPTAFYLCASSIAGGPYEQYFGPGTRLTVT.

A few counts support this clone. The V and J genes are TRBV5-1 and TRBJ2-7, with 9 bases identical to TRBD1. The V gene's germline CDR1 is SGHRS and CDR2 YFSETQ. The CDR3 is made up of 14 amino acids. J lost 5 bases, V lost 1 base, and 4 bases had no gene match. CDR3 sequence: CASSLPTGGNEQYF. DNA for the CDR3: TGCGCCAGCAGCTTGCCAACAGGGGGCAACGAGCAGTACTTC. Full variable domain (rest looked up from reference TRBV5-1 and TRBJ2-7): KAGVTQTPRYLIKTRGQQVTLSCSPISGHRSVSWYQQTPGQGLQFLFEYFSETQRNKGNFPGRFSGRQFSNSRSEMNVSTLELGDSALYLCASSLPTGGNEQYFGPGTRLTVT.

This rearrangement joins TRBV2 to TRBJ2-7; tentatively, D is TRBD2 (6 bases). Between the trimmed V and J ends, which lost 2 bases and 3 bases, there was a span of 11 bases. The length of the CDR3 is 14 residues. Germline V CDR1 and CDR2: SNHLY, FYNNEI. The DNA for the CDR3 is TGTGCCAGCAGTGAACGGGAGCGAAGCTACGAGCAGTACTTC. It is translated as CASSERERSYEQYF.

The gene calls are TRBV9 and TRBJ2-3; 8 nucleotides agree with TRBD2. Unmatched junction bases numbered 5, after V lost 4 bases and J lost 4 bases. The length of the CDR3 is 14 residues. Germline V gene data show CDR1 as SGDLS and CDR2 as YYNGEE. CDR3 DNA sequence: TGTGCCAGCAGCCCCAGGACTAGCCCAGATACGCAGTATTTT. As protein: CASSPRTSPDTQYF.

This clone was found a few times. The V gene is TRBV6-5, the J gene TRBJ1-1, with a tentative D call TRBD1 (6 bases). The ends were cut back, 0 bases at V and 8 bases at J, with 13 bases in the middle. This CDR3 comprises 14 residues. Germline assignment: CDR1 MNHEY and CDR2 SVGAGI. CDR3: CASSYSGASREAFF. CDR3 DNA sequence: TGTGCCAGCAGTTACTCGGGGGCAAGTAGGGAAGCTTTCTTT.

This clone was detected only a few times. This chain connects TRBV4-2 to TRBJ2-6, with TRBD1 identical over 9 bases. Per the germline V gene, CDR1 is LGHNA and CDR2 is YNFKEQ. J was trimmed by 0 bases and V by 0 bases; bases with no gene match: 9. The CDR3 is 20 amino acids. In DNA form, the CDR3 reads TGTGCCAGCAGCCAAGAAGCGCCGGGACAGGGTTACTCTGGGGCCAACGTCCTGACTTTC. Amino acid sequence: CASSQEAPGQGYSGANVLTF.

In its sample, this clone was seen a few times. V and J are TRBV15 and TRBJ2-5, with a possible D match to TRBD2 (7 bases). The CDR3 covers 14 residues. The ends were cut back, 4 bases at V and 4 bases at J, with 13 bases in the middle. Looked up from germline, CDR1 is LNHNV and CDR2 is YYDKDF (reference sequence). The CDR3 loop reads CATSTGRGGETQYF. For the CDR3, the DNA is TGTGCCACCAGCACAGGGAGGGGGGGAGAGACCCAGTACTTC.

V is TRBV9 and J is TRBJ2-3, with D tentatively TRBD2 (6 bases). The CDR3 length is 15 residues. V was cut by 0 bases and J by 0 bases, with 8 bases left in between. The germline gives CDR1 SGDLS, CDR2 YYNGEE. As DNA, the CDR3 is TGTGCCAGCAGCGTAGACGGGAGTAGCACAGATACGCAGTATTTT. This encodes CASSVDGSSTDTQYF.

The rearrangement joins TRBV5-1 to TRBJ2-3; 8 bases agree with TRBD2. V dropped 7 bases and J dropped 1; count of bases not matched to a gene: 5. CDR1 is SGHRS and CDR2 is YFSETQ in the germline V gene. The CDR3 is 14 residues long. The CDR3 DNA sequence: TGCGCCAGCGGATTCGGGAGGGGCACAGATACGCAGTATTTT. Translating gives CASGFGRGTDTQYF.

In this sample, this clone turned up a few times. The V and J genes are TRBV7-2 and TRBJ1-5; 7 bases fit TRBD1. Germline loops: CDR1 SGHTA, CDR2 FQGNSA. The J segment lost 4 bases and the V segment lost 1 base, leaving 4 bases of the junction unmatched. The CDR3 is 15 amino acids. The CDR3 DNA reads TGTGCCAGCAGCTTAGGCAGGGGGAGGAATCAGCCCCAGCATTTT. It codes for CASSLGRGRNQPQHF.

The chain couples TRBV18 to TRBJ2-1; TRBD2 might be the D (5 bases). The CDR3 spans 16 residues. Germline values: CDR1 KGHSH, CDR2 LQKENI. Between the trimmed V and J ends, which lost 3 bases and 13 bases, there was a span of 25 bases. The chain's CDR3 is CASSPLAEASVRGQFF. The CDR3 region has the DNA TGTGCCAGCTCACCCCTAGCCGAAGCATCCGTTCGTGGTCAGTTCTTC.

This clone has only one observation. The chain is built from TRBV5-8 and TRBJ2-2; 8 bases match TRBD1. J gave up 2 bases and V 5 bases, and 8 bases lay outside the gene matches. Germline assignment: CDR1 SGHTS and CDR2 YDEGEE. The CDR3 totals 16 residues. The DNA of the CDR3 is TGTGCCAGCAGGCCCGACAGGGGATACAACACCGGGGAGCTGTTTTTT. Residues: CASRPDRGYNTGELFF. Complete variable domain (other parts from reference TRBV5-8 and TRBJ2-2): EAGVTQSPTHLIKTRGQQATLRCSPISGHTSVYWYQQALGLGLQFLLWYDEGEERNRGNFPPRFSGRQFPNYSSELNVNALELEDSALYLCASRPDRGYNTGELFFGEGSRLTVL.